The rows below give T cell receptor beta chains drawn from one sample of a study of monozygotic twins with inflammatory bowel disease. TCRdb re-called the 5' RACE reads and catalogs CDR3 proteins one per entry, DNA excluded. The table lists hundreds of thousands of distinct CDR3 sequences. Input material: blood. These receptors all stem from a human donor with ulcerative colitis or Crohn's disease, or a healthy co-twin of an affected twin (not recorded which). CDR3s include the opening cysteine and the closing phenylalanine or tryptophan.

v_gene: TRBV2
j_gene: TRBJ2-2
len: 17
CDR3aa: CASSDSRGRSRSGELFF

v_gene: TRBV30
j_gene: TRBJ1-6
len: 14
CDR3aa: CAWSRQVINSPLHF

v_gene: TRBV7-2
j_gene: TRBJ2-3
len: 17
CDR3aa: CASSSTSGGEGVDTQYF

v_gene: TRBV5-1
j_gene: TRBJ2-7
len: 14
CDR3aa: CASSLTGTEGEQYF

v_gene: TRBV1
j_gene: TRBJ2-7
len: 17
CDR3aa: CTSSPTAGRDRVYEQYF

v_gene: TRBV4-3
j_gene: TRBJ2-5
len: 19
CDR3aa: CASSQDRASGPAPQETQYF

v_gene: TRBV9
j_gene: TRBJ2-7
len: 15
CDR3aa: CASSVGVAGVYEQYF

v_gene: TRBV9
j_gene: TRBJ1-1
len: 14
CDR3aa: CASSSQVGNSEAFF

v_gene: TRBV21-1
j_gene: TRBJ2-7
len: 15
CDR3aa: CASSKACRSSYEQYF

v_gene: TRBV18
j_gene: TRBJ1-2
len: 16
CDR3aa: CASSLTQGASNYGYTF

v_gene: TRBV20-1
j_gene: TRBJ2-7
len: 14
CDR3aa: CSASRDRGYNEQYF

v_gene: TRBV10-3
j_gene: TRBJ1-5
len: 16
CDR3aa: CAISESRTGGNQPQHF

v_gene: TRBV12-3/TRBV12-4
j_gene: TRBJ1-1
len: 13
CDR3aa: CASSLVPMTEAFF